This is a list of T cell receptor beta chains from one sample in a study of early T cells in non-severe SARS-CoV-2 infection. TCRdb analysed the 5' RACE reads with MiXCR anew, one entry per CDR3 protein. The repertoire consists of tens of thousands of distinct CDR3 sequences, with 6.2% occurring once and the leading ten covering 6% to 8.5%. The input for sequencing was whole blood, taken at baseline. Receptors originate from an adult who was a healthcare worker with PCR-confirmed SARS-CoV-2 infection or an uninfected control (not recorded which). CDR3s include the opening cysteine and the closing phenylalanine or tryptophan. D genes are given only for firm matches. Only part of the rows carry a size: once, few, many, or a class if the clone is expanded.

v_call	clone_size	d_call	j_call	cdr3_nt	cdr3_aa
TRBV11-2	many	-	TRBJ1-1	TGTGCCAGCAGCCCCTGGCAAGACACTGAAGCTTTCTTT	CASSPWQDTEAFF
TRBV15	-	-	TRBJ1-4	TGTGCTGGGGCGGGACCCCGTAATGAAAAACTGTTTTTT	CAGAGPRNEKLFF
TRBV6-2/TRBV6-3	-	-	TRBJ1-2	TGTGCCAGCTCCCCCGGGTCCCCGGGCTACACCTTC	CASSPGSPGYTF
TRBV7-8	many	-	TRBJ2-3	TGTGCCAGCAGCTTAGTTCCCCTAGATACGCAGTATTTT	CASSLVPLDTQYF
TRBV6-1	many	-	TRBJ2-7	TGTGCCAGCAGGCCCCTGGGCAGGGACTACGAGCAGTACTTC	CASRPLGRDYEQYF
TRBV20-1	-	TRBD2	TRBJ2-5	TGCAGTGCTCCCCGACTAGCGGGAGAGACCCAGTACTTC	CSAPRLAGETQYF
TRBV7-2	-	TRBD2	TRBJ2-1	TGTGCCAGCAGCTTAGGGGCTAGCGGGAGTGGGGTGCAGTTCTTC	CASSLGASGSGVQFF
TRBV11-2	many	-	TRBJ2-4	TGTGCCAGCAGCTTAGCGACGTCCAAAAACATTCAGTACTTC	CASSLATSKNIQYF
TRBV28	many	-	TRBJ2-1	TGTGCCAGCAGATCAACACCACGCTCCTACAATGAGCAGTTCTTC	CASRSTPRSYNEQFF
TRBV3-1	many	-	TRBJ1-2	TGTGCCAGCAGCCAAAGGGGGATGAGAACAGGGCGCTATGGCTACACCTTC	CASSQRGMRTGRYGYTF
TRBV2	many	-	TRBJ1-4	TGTGCCAGCAGTGGTCCCGGCCATGAAAAACTGTTTTTT	CASSGPGHEKLFF
TRBV7-9	few	TRBD2	TRBJ2-3	TGTGCCAGCAGCACCGGACTAGAATACACAGATACGCAGTATTTT	CASSTGLEYTDTQYF
TRBV5-1	-	TRBD2	TRBJ2-1	TGCGCCAGCAGCTTGGCCCGGGAGGGCAAAAATGAGCAGTTCTTC	CASSLAREGKNEQFF
TRBV29-1	many	-	TRBJ1-2	TGCAGCGTTGACGCAGGGGATGGCTACACCTTC	CSVDAGDGYTF
TRBV20-1	many	TRBD2	TRBJ2-7	TGCAGTGCTAGACTAGCGGGGAGGAGCTCCTACGAGCAGTACTTC	CSARLAGRSSYEQYF
TRBV29-1	few	-	TRBJ1-1	TGCAGCTCTCTGGACGCTGGCGAAACTTTCTTT	CSSLDAGETFF
TRBV6-5	few	-	TRBJ2-1	TGTGCCAGCAGGAGGTTTCTCTCCTATAATGAGCAGTTCTTC	CASRRFLSYNEQFF
TRBV20-1	-	-	TRBJ2-1	TGCAGTGCTAGTCGCTCGGGTGGCACTAACAATGAGCAGTTCTTC	CSASRSGGTNNEQFF
TRBV19	few	-	TRBJ1-5	TGTGCCAGTAGTATAAGGGCCTTCAATCAGCCCCAGCATTTT	CASSIRAFNQPQHF
TRBV6-6	few	TRBD2	TRBJ2-5	TGTGCCAGCACTTGGGGGACTAACCCAGAGACCCAGTACTTC	CASTWGTNPETQYF
TRBV3-1	few	-	TRBJ2-1	TGTGCCAGCAGCCAAGGCGGTGTTAGGGGGTTCTTC	CASSQGGVRGFF
TRBV7-6	few	TRBD1	TRBJ1-2	TGTGCCAGCTATGCTGCCGGGACAGGGAAATATGGCTACACCTTC	CASYAAGTGKYGYTF